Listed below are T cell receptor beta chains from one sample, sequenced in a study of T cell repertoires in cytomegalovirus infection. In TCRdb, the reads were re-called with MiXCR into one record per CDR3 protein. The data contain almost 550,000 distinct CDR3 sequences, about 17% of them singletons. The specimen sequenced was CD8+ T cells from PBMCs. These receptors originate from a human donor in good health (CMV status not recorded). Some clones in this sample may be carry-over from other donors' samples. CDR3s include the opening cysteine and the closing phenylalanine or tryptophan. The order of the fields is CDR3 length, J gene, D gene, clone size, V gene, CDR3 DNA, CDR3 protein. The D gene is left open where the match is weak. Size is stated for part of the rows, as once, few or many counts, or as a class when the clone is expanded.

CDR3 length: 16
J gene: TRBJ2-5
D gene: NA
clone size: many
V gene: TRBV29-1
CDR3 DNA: TGCAGCGGATACTTTACAGGGTCCTCAGGGAGAGAGACCCAGTACTTC
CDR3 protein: CSGYFTGSSGRETQYF

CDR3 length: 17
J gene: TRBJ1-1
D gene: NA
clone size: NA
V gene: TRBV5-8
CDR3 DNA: TGTGCCAGCAGCCCGAAGCGCCGTCGCCAAATGAACACTGAAGCTTTCTTT
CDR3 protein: CASSPKRRRQMNTEAFF

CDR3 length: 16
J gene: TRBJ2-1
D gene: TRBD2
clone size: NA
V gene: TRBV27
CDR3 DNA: TGTGCCAGCAGTTTAGTGACCGGACTAGCGGGAGTTGAGCAGTTCTTC
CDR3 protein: CASSLVTGLAGVEQFF

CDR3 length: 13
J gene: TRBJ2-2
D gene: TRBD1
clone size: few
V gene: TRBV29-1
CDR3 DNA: TGCAGCGTCGGACAGGCGAACACCGGGGAGCTGTTTTTT
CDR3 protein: CSVGQANTGELFF

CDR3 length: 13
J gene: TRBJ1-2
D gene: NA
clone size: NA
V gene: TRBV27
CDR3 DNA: TGTGCCAGCAGTCCTGACAGGTCGGTCGGCTACACCTTC
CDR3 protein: CASSPDRSVGYTF

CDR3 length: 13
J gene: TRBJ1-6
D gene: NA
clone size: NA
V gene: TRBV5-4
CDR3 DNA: TGTGCCAGCAGCTTGGCAGGGCGGAGGGGCCTCCACTTT
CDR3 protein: CASSLAGRRGLHF

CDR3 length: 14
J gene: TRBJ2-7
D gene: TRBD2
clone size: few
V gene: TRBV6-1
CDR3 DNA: TGTGCCAGCAGGTCTAGCGGGAGAGCGGGCGAGCAGTACTTC
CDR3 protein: CASRSSGRAGEQYF

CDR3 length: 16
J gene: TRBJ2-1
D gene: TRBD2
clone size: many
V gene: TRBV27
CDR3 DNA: TGTGCCAGCCTTGGCGATACTAGCGGGAAATACAATGAGCAGTTCTTC
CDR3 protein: CASLGDTSGKYNEQFF

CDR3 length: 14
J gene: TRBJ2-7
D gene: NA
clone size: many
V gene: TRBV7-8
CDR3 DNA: TGTGCCAGCAGCTTTGGGGGGCCATCCTTCGAGCAGTACTTC
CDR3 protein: CASSFGGPSFEQYF

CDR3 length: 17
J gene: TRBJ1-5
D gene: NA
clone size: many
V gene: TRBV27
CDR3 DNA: TGTGCCAGCAGCCCTGGGCAGGGGATTCCCTTTGATCAGCCCCAGCATTTT
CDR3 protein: CASSPGQGIPFDQPQHF

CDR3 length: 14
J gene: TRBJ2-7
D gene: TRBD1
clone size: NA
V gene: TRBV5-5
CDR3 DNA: TGTGCCAGCAGCTTTGCGGACAGGGGTTACGAGCAGTACTTC
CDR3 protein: CASSFADRGYEQYF

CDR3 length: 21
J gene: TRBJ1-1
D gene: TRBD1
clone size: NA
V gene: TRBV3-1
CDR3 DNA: TGTGCCAGCAGCCAATTCGCGGTGTCCAGCCGGGACAGAGAGGAGGGCACTGAAGCTTTCTTT
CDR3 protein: CASSQFAVSSRDREEGTEAFF

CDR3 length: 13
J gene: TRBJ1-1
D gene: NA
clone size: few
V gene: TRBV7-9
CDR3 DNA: TGTGCCAGCAGCCTCCCCGCGGACACTGAAGCTTTCTTT
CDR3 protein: CASSLPADTEAFF

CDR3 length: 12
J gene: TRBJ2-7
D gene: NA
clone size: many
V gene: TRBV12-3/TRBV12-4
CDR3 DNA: TGTGCCAGCAGGGAGACAAAGTACGAGCAGTACTTC
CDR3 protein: CASRETKYEQYF

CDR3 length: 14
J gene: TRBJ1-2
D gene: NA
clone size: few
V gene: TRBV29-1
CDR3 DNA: TGCAGCGTTGGCAGGACAGCTACTAACTATGGCTACACCTTC
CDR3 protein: CSVGRTATNYGYTF

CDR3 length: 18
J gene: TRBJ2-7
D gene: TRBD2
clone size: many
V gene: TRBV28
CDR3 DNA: TGTGCCAGCAGCTCGGGACTAGCGGGAGGTATGCTCCCCCTCGAGCAGTACTTC
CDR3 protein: CASSSGLAGGMLPLEQYF

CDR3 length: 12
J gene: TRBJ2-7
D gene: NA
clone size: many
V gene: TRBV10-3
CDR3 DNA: TGTGCCATCACAGGCGACCGCTACGAGCAGTACTTC
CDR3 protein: CAITGDRYEQYF

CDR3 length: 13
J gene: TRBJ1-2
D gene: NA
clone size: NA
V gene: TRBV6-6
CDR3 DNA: TGTGCCAGCACCGACGGGGGGGCGGTTGGCTACACCTTC
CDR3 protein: CASTDGGAVGYTF

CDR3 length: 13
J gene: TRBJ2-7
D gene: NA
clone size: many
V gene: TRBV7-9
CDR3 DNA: TGTGCCAGCAGCTTCCAGGGGACCTACGAGCAGTACTTC
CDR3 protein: CASSFQGTYEQYF

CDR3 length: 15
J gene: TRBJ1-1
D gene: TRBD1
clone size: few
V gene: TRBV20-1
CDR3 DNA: TGCAGTGCTAGAGGTGACAGGGAAGGAGAAACTGAAGCTTTCTTT
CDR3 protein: CSARGDREGETEAFF

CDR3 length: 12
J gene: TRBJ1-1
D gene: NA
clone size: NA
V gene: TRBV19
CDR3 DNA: TGTGCCAGTAGGATAGGAGGTTCTGAAGCTTTCTTT
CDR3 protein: CASRIGGSEAFF

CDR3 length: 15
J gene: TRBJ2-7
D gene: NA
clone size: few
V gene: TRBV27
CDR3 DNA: TGTGCCAGCAGTTTAGGTTACGCAGGCTCCTACGAGCAGTACTTC
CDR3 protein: CASSLGYAGSYEQYF

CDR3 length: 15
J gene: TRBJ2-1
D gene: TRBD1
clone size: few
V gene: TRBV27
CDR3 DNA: TGTGCCAGCAGGACCGACAGGGGACTGTACAATGAGCAGTTCTTC
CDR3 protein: CASRTDRGLYNEQFF

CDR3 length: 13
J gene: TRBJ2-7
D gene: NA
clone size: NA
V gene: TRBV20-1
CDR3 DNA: TGCAGTGCTAGACCTCCAAACTCCTACGAGCAGTACTTC
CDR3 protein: CSARPPNSYEQYF

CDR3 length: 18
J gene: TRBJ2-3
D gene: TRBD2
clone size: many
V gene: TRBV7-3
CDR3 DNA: TGTGCCAGCAGCTTAAATCTAGCGGGAGGGCCGGGCACAGATACGCAGTATTTT
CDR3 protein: CASSLNLAGGPGTDTQYF

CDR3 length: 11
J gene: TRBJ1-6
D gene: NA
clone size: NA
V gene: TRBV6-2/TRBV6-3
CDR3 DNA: TGTGCCAGCAGGTCGCCGTCACCCCTCCACTTT
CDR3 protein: CASRSPSPLHF

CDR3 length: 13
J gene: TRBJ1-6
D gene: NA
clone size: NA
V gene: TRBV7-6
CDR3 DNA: TGTGCCAGCAGCTTAGCTGTTGGCTCACCCCTCCACTTT
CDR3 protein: CASSLAVGSPLHF

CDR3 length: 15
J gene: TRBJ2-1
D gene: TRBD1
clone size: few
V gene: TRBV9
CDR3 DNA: TGTGCCAGCAGCGTAGGGGACAGCACCTACAATGAGCAGTTCTTC
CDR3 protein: CASSVGDSTYNEQFF

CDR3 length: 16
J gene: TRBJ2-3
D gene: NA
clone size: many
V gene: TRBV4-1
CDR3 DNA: TGCGCCAGCAGCCAAGGGACTTCCCAACCCACAGATACGCAGTATTTT
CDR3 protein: CASSQGTSQPTDTQYF

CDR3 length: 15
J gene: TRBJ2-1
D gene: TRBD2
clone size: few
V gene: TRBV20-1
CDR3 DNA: TGCAGTGCTCGGACCGCCGGGGGGGCGGTTAATGAGCAGTTCTTC
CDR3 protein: CSARTAGGAVNEQFF

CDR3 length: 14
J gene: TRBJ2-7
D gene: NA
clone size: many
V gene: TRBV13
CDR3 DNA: TGTGCCAGCAGCTCCCGGAGGGGTTCCTACGAGCAGTACTTC
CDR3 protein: CASSSRRGSYEQYF

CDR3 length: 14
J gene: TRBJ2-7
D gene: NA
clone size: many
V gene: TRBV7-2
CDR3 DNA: TGTGCCAGCAGCTTAGCTACAGAGTACTACGAGCAGTACTTC
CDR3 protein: CASSLATEYYEQYF

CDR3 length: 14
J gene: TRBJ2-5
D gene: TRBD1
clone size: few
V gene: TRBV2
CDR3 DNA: TGTGCCACCCTAAGGGGACAGTCTCAAGAGACCCAGTACTTC
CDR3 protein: CATLRGQSQETQYF

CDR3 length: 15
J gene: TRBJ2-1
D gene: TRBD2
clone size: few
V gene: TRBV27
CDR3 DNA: TGTGCCAGCAGTAGACTAGCGGGAGGTCGCAATGAGCAGTTCTTC
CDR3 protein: CASSRLAGGRNEQFF

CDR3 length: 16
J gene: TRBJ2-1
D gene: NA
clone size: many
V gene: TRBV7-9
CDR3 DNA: TGTGCCAGCAGCTACAGGAAGGGGAGCTCCTACAATGAGCAGTTCTTC
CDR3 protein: CASSYRKGSSYNEQFF

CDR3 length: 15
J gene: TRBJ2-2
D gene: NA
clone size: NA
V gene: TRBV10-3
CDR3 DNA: TGTGCCATCAGTGAGGGAGGGGGCAACACCGGGGAGCTGTTTTTT
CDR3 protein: CAISEGGGNTGELFF

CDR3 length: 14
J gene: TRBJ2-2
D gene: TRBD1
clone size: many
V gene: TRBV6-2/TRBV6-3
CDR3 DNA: TGTGCCAGCAGTAGGGACAGAGGCACCGGGGAGCTGTTTTTT
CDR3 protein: CASSRDRGTGELFF

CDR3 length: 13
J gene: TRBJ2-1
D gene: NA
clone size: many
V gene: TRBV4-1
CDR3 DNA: TGCGCCAGCAGCCCCCCAATCGGGGATGAGCAGTTCTTC
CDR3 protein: CASSPPIGDEQFF

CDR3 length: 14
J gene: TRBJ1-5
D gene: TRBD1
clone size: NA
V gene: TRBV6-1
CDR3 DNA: TGTGCCAGCAGTGAGACAGGGGGCGGTCAGCCCCAGCATTTT
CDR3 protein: CASSETGGGQPQHF

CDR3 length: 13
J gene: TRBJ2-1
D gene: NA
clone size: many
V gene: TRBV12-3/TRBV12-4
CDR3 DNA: TGTGCCAGCACTCCTGGGTCCCTCACTGAGCAGTTCTTC
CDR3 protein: CASTPGSLTEQFF

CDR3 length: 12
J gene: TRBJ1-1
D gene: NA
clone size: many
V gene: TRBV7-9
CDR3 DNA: TGTGCCAGCAGCTCTGACAATCCTGAAGCTTTCTTT
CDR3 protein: CASSSDNPEAFF

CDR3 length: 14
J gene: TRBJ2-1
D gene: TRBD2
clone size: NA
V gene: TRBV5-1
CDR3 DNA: TGCGCCAGCAGCTTGACTAGCGGGAGTCTTGAGCAGTTCTTC
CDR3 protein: CASSLTSGSLEQFF

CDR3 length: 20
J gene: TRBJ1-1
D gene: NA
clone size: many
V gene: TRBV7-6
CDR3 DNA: TGTGCCAGCAGGTTATTTGCGCCTCGAAATAGCCGGGTTGATTTCACTGAAGCTTTCTTT
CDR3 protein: CASRLFAPRNSRVDFTEAFF

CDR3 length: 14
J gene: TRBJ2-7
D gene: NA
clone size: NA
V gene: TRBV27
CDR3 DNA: TGTGCCAGCAGACAAAGTGCCGAAGCCTACGAGCAGTACTTC
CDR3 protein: CASRQSAEAYEQYF

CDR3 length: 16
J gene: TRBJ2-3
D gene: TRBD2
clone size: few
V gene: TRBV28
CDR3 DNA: TGTGCCAGCAGAGGACTAGCGGGAAAGAGCACAGATACGCAGTATTTT
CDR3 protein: CASRGLAGKSTDTQYF

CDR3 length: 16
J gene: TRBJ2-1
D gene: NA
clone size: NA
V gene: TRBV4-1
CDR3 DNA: TGCGCCAGCAGCCAAATCCCTGGGAGCGGATACAATGAGCAGTTCTTC
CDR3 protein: CASSQIPGSGYNEQFF

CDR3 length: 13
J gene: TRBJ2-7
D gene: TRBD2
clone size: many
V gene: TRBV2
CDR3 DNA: TGTGCCAGCGGGGCGACTAGCGGTTACGAGCAGTACTTC
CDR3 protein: CASGATSGYEQYF

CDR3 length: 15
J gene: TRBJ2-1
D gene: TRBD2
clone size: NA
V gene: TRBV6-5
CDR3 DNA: TGTGCCAGCGGAAGAGTAGCGGGGGGTAGGGGTGAGCAGTTCTTC
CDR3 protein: CASGRVAGGRGEQFF

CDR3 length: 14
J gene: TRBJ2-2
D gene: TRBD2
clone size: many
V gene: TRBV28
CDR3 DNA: TGTGCCAGCACCTTCGCCGGGGGGGACGGGGAGCTGTTTTTT
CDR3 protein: CASTFAGGDGELFF